Sequencing of this T cell receptor (beta chain) was carried out in a study of blood T cell repertoires in COVID-19. Overall study: PBMCs, B-cell-depleted T cells, or T cells were the source of the cDNA or gDNA that made up the material.

As processed by the authors: Estimation of nucleated cell counts was performed using reference gene primer amplification. Repertoires were generated with immunoSEQ multiplex PCR, while TCRdb's copy carries only in-frame clones and drops some. V and J calls and clone size are as listed in that table; D and trimming were resolved from the DNA. This repertoire shows 400,000 to 450,000 clones, approximately 90% found once; its top ten account for 0.7% to 1%. J lost 5 bases, V lost 0 bases, and 5 bases had no gene match. The CDR3 runs 15 residues. From germline, CDR1 is MNHEY and CDR2 SVGAGI. Patients in Seattle were enrolled during active infection, then followed longitudinally.

Specimen: peripheral blood. This chain links TRBV6-5 with TRBJ2-5; 8 nucleotides align to TRBD2. This clonotype was obtained from a man younger than 30 with COVID-19, enrolled during active disease. CDR3 loop: CASSYSTGGPETQYF. The CDR3, as DNA: TGTGCCAGCAGTTACTCGACGGGGGGGCCGGAGACCCAGTACTTC.